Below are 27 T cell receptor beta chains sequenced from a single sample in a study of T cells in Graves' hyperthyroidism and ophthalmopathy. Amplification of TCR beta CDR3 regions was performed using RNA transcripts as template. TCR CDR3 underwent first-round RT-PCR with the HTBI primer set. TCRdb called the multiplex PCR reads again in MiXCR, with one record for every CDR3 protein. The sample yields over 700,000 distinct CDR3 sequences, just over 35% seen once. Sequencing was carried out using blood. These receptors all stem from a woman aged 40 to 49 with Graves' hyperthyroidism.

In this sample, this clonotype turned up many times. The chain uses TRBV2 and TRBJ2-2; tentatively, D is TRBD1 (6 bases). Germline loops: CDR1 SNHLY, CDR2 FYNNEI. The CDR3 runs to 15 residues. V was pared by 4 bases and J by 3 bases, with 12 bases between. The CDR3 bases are TGTGCCAGCAGTGTAATGGGGGCGCACACCGGGGAGCTGTTTTTT. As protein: CASSVMGAHTGELFF.

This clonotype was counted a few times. The CDR3 bases are TGTGCCAGCAGCTTAGCGGCAGGAGCTTCTTACACCTTC. Translated, it gives CASSLAAGASYTF. V is TRBV7-8 and J is TRBJ1-2; D is unclear. Trimming stripped 0 bases from V and 11 bases from J, with 13 bases between. This CDR3 has 13 amino acids. Germline lookup yields CDR1 SGHVS and CDR2 FQNEAQ.

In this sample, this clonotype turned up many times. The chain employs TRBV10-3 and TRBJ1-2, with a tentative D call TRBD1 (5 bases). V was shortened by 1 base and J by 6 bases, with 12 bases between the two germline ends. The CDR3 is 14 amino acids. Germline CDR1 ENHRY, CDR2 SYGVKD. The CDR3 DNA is TGTGCCATCAGTGAGTTACTGCCGGGGGATGGCTACACCTTC. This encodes CAISELLPGDGYTF.

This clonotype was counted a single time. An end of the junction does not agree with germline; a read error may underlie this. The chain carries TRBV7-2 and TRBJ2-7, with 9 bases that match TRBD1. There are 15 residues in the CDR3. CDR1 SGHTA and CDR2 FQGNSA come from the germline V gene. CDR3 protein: CASSPPTGGHTEQYF. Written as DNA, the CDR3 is TGCGCCAGCAGCCCCCCGACAGGGGGACATACCGAGCAGTACTTC. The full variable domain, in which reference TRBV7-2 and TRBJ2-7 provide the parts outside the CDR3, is GAGVSQSPSNKVTEKGKDVELRCDPISGHTALYWYRQSLGQGLEFLIYFQGNSAPDKSGLPSDRFSAERTGGSVSTLTIQRTQQEDSAVYLCASSPPTGGHTEQYFGPGTRLTVT.

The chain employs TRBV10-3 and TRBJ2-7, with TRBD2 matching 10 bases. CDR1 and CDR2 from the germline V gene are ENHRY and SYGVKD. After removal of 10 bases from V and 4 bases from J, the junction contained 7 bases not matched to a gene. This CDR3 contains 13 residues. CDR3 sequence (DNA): TGTGCCAGCAGAGAGCGGGGGGGGTACGAGCAGTACTTC. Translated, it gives CASRERGGYEQYF.

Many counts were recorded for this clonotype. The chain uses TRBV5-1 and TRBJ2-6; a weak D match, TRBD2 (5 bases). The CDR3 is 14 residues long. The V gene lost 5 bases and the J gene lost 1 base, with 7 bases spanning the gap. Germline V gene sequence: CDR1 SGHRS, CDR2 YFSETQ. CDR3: CASREDSGANVLTF. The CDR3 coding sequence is TGCGCCAGCAGGGAGGATTCTGGGGCCAACGTCCTGACTTTC. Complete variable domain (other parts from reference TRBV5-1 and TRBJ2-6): KAGVTQTPRYLIKTRGQQVTLSCSPISGHRSVSWYQQTPGQGLQFLFEYFSETQRNKGNFPGRFSGRQFSNSRSEMNVSTLELGDSALYLCASREDSGANVLTFGAGSRLTVL.

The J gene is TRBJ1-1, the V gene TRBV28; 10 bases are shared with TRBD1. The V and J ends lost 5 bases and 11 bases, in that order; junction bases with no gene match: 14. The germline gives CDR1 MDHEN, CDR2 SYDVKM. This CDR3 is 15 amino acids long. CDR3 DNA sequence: TGTGCCAGCAGTGGCCGGGACAGGGGCGGCGTCCGGGCTTTCTTT. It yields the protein CASSGRDRGGVRAFF.

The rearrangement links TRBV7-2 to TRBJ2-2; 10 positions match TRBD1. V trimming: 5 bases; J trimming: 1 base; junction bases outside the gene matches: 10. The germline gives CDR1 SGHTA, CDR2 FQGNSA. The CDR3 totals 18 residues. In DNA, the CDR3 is TGTGCCAGCAGCCACCCCGGGACAGGGGCGAGGAACACCGGGGAGCTGTTTTTT. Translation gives CASSHPGTGARNTGELFF.

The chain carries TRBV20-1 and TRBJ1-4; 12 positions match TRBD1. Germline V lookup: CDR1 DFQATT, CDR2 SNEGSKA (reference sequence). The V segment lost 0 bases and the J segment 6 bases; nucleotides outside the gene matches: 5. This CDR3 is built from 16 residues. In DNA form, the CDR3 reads TGCAGTGCTAGAGATGGGGGACAGGGGGCGCATGAAAAACTGTTTTTT. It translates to CSARDGGQGAHEKLFF.

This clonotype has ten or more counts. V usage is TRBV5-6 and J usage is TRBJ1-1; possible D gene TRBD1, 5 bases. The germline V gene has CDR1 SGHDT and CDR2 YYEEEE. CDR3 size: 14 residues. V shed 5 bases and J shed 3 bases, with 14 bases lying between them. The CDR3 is CASRALGGDTEAFF. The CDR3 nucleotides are TGTGCCAGCAGGGCCCTGGGAGGGGACACTGAAGCTTTCTTT. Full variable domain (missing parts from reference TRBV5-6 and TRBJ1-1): DAGVTQSPTHLIKTRGQQVTLRCSPKSGHDTVSWYQQALGQGPQFIFQYYEEEERQRGNFPDRFSGHQFPNYSSELNVNALLLGDSALYLCASRALGGDTEAFFGQGTRLTVV.

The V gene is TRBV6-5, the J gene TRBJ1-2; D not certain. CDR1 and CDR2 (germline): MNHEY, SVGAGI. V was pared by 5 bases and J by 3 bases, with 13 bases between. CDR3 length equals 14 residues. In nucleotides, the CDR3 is TGTGCCAGCAGTAACGACGGGCAGGACTATGGCTACACCTTC. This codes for CASSNDGQDYGYTF.

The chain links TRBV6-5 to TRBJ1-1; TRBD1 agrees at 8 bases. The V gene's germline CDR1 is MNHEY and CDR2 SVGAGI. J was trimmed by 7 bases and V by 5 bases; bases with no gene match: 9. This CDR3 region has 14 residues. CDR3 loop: CASSHPPGQVEAFF. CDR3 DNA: TGTGCCAGCAGTCATCCTCCGGGACAGGTTGAAGCTTTCTTT.

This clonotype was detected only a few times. The CDR3 loop reads CASSFGDPNTEAFF. CDR3 coding DNA: TGTGCCAGCAGTTTTGGGGACCCAAACACTGAAGCTTTCTTT. The V and J genes are TRBV12-3 or TRBV12-4 and TRBJ1-1, with D possibly matching TRBD1 (5 bases). The germline V and J ends were trimmed by 3 bases and 2 bases, with 10 bases remaining between them. This CDR3 region has 14 residues.

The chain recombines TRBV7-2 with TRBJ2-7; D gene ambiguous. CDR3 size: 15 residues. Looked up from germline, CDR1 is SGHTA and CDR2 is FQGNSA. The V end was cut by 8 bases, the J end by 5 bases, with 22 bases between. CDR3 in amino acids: CASETRLLGSHEQYF. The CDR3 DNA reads TGTGCCAGCGAGACCAGACTCCTAGGATCCCACGAGCAGTACTTC.

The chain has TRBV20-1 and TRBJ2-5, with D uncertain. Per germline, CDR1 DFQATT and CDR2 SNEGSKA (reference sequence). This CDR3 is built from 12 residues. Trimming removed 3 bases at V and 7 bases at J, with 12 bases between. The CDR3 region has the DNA TGCAGTGCTAGTCCCGGGTCCGGGACCCAGTACTTC. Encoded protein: CSASPGSGTQYF.

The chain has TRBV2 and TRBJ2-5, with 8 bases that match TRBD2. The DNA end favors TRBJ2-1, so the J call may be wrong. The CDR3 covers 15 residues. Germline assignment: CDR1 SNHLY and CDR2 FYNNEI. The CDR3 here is CAGTAGAGAGNEQFF. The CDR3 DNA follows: TGTGCCGGAACGGCAGGAGCGGGAGCGGGGAATGAGCAGTTCTTC.

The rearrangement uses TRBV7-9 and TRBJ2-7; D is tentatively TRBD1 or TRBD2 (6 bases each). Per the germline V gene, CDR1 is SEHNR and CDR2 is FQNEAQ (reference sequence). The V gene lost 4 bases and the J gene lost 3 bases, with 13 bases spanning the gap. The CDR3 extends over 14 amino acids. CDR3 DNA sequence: TGTGCCAGCAGCTCACCACAGGGAGGCTACGAGCAGTACTTC. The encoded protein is CASSSPQGGYEQYF.

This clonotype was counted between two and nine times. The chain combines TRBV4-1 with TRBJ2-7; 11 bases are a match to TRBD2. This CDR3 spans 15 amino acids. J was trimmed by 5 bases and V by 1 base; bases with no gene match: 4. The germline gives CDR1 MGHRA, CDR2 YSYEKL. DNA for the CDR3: TGCGCCAGCAGCCAAGTAGCGGGAGGGCCCCACGAGCAGTACTTC. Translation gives CASSQVAGGPHEQYF.

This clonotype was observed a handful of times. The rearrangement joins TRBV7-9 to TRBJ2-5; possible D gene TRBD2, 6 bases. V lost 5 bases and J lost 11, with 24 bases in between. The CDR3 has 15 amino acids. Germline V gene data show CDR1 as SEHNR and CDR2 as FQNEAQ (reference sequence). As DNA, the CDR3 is TGTGCCAGCAGCCCCGGGACTCCTAGCACAGATACGCAGTACTTC. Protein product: CASSPGTPSTDTQYF.

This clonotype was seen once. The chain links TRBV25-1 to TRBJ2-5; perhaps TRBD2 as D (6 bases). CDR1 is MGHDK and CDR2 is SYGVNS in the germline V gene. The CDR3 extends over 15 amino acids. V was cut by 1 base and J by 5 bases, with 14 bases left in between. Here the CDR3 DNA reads TGTGCCAGCAGTGAATCTGGGACTCTTGTGGAGACCCAGTACTTC. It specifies CASSESGTLVETQYF. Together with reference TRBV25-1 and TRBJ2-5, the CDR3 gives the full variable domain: EADIYQTPRYLVIGTGKKITLECSQTMGHDKMYWYQQDPGMELHLIHYSYGVNSTEKGDLSSESTVSRIRTEHFPLTLESARPSHTSQYLCASSESGTLVETQYFGPGTRLLVL.

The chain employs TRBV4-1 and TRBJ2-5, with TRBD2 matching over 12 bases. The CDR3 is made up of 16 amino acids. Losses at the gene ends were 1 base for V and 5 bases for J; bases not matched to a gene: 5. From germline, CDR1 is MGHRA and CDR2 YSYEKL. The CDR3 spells CASSQATSGGWETQYF. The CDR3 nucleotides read TGCGCCAGCAGCCAAGCCACTAGCGGGGGGTGGGAGACCCAGTACTTC.

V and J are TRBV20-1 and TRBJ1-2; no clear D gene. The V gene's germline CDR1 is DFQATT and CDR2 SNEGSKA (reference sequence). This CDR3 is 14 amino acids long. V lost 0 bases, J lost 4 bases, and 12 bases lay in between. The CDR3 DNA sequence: TGCAGTGCTAGAGATCTTTACGACTCCTATGGCTACACCTTC. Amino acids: CSARDLYDSYGYTF.

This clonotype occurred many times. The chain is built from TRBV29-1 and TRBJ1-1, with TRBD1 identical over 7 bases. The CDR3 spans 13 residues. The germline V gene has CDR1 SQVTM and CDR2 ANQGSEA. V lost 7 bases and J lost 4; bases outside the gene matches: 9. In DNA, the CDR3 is TGCAGCGGACAGGGACCTGCGGGCACTGAAGCTTTCTTT. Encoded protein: CSGQGPAGTEAFF.

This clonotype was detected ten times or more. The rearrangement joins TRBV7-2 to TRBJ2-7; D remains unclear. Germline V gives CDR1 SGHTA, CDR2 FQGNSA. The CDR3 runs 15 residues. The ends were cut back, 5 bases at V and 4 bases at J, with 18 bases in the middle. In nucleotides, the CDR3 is TGTGCCAGCAGCCCCAGACTTTCGGAAAGATACGAGCAGTACTTC. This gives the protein CASSPRLSERYEQYF.

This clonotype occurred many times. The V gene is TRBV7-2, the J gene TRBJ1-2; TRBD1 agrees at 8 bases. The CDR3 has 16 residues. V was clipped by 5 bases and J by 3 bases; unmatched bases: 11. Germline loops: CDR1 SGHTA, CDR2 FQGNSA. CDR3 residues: CASSPSRQGRDYGYTF. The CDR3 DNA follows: TGTGCCAGCAGCCCGTCCCGACAGGGGAGGGACTATGGCTACACCTTC.

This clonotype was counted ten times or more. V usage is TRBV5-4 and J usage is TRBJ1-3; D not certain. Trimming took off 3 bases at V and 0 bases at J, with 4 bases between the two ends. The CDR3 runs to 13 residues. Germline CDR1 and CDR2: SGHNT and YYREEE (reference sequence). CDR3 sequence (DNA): TGTGCCAGCAGCTCAATCTCTGGAAACACCATATATTTT. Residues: CASSSISGNTIYF.

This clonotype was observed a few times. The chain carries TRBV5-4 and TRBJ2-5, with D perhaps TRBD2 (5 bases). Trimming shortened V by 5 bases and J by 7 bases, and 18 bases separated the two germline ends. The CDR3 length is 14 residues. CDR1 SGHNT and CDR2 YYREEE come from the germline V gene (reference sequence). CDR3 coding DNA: TGTGCCAGCAGTCCACGGGAAGGGAAAATGACCCAGTACTTC. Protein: CASSPREGKMTQYF.